Below, 27 T cell receptor beta chains from the same sample are listed, as sequenced in a study of blood T cell repertoires in COVID-19. Assay: immunoSEQ multiplex PCR; the TCRdb copy retains only in-frame clones and omits some. Found here are about 75,000 clones, roughly 90% of them singletons; the top ten hold approximately 2.5%. Sequenced: peripheral blood. These receptors came from a human donor in a cohort sampled during active COVID-19.

The chain has TRBV7-9 and TRBJ2-1, with 8 bases aligning to TRBD2. Per the germline V gene, CDR1 is SEHNR and CDR2 is FQNEAQ (reference sequence). The CDR3 covers 13 residues. J gave up 6 bases and V 5 bases, and 3 bases lay outside the gene matches. DNA of the CDR3: TGTGCCAGCAGCAATGCGGGGGGCAATGAGCAGTTCTTC. Translated: CASSNAGGNEQFF.

The CDR3 nucleotides read TGTGCCAGCAGTTACCCCGGGAAGCTCTATGGCTACACCTTC. The encoded protein is CASSYPGKLYGYTF. This rearrangement joins TRBV6-2 or TRBV6-3 to TRBJ1-2; D is unclear. CDR3 length: 14 amino acids. V gave up 2 bases and J gave up 4 bases, with 11 bases separating them. The germline V gene has CDR1 MNHEY and CDR2 SVGEGT.

CDR3 in amino acids: CASSLEGGVTEAFF. The DNA for the CDR3 is TGTGCCAGCAGCTTAGAGGGGGGGGTTACTGAAGCTTTCTTT. This sequence joins TRBV11-2 and TRBJ1-1; perhaps TRBD1 as D (5 bases). There are 14 residues in the CDR3. V was shortened by 0 bases and J by 5 bases, with 10 bases between the two germline ends. Germline values: CDR1 SGHAT, CDR2 FQNNGV.

The rearrangement links TRBV4-3 to TRBJ2-7, with D possibly TRBD2 on 6 matching bases. The CDR3 contains 16 residues. V was pared by 4 bases and J by 5 bases, with 21 bases between. Germline lookup yields CDR1 LGHNA and CDR2 YSLEER. CDR3 DNA: TGCGCCAGCAGCCGGGTCCTCGGTCGGAGGGGTGACGAGCAGTACTTC. Protein sequence: CASSRVLGRRGDEQYF.

The chain couples TRBV4-3 to TRBJ2-1; 9 bases match TRBD2. Trimming removed 2 bases from V and 6 bases from J; junction bases left unmatched: 2. Germline V gene sequence: CDR1 LGHNA, CDR2 YSLEER. This CDR3 is built from 14 residues. In nucleotides, the CDR3 is TGCGCCAGCAGCCAAATGCGGGGGGGCAATGAGCAGTTCTTC. The encoded protein is CASSQMRGGNEQFF.

This chain connects TRBV29-1 to TRBJ2-7; D possibly corresponds to TRBD2 (5 bases). CDR1 is SQVTM, CDR2 ANQGSEA, per germline. CDR3 length: 16 amino acids. Trimming took 4 bases from V and 2 from J, leaving 21 bases between them. CDR3 sequence: CSVAGRGNPPTYEQYF. The DNA for the CDR3 is TGCAGCGTTGCTGGCCGGGGAAACCCACCTACCTACGAGCAGTACTTC.

V gene TRBV6-5 combines with J gene TRBJ1-6, with 8 bases fitting TRBD1. The CDR3 totals 14 residues. V trimming: 4 bases; J trimming: 12 bases; junction bases outside the gene matches: 8. CDR1 and CDR2 (germline): MNHEY, SVGAGI. The CDR3 region has the DNA TGTGCCAGCAGTTGGACAGGGTCCTCATTACCCCTCCACTTT. It is translated as CASSWTGSSLPLHF.

The chain has TRBV11-2 and TRBJ2-7; possibly TRBD2 for D (6 bases). This CDR3 is 15 amino acids long. V lost 5 bases, J lost 0 bases, and 14 bases lay in between. The germline V gene has CDR1 SGHAT and CDR2 FQNNGV. The CDR3 DNA follows: TGTGCCAGCAGCGAAGGGCCCGGGAGCTCCTACGAGCAGTACTTC. It encodes CASSEGPGSSYEQYF.

J is TRBJ2-3 and V is TRBV5-1; 9 positions match TRBD1. Germline assignment: CDR1 SGHRS and CDR2 YFSETQ. V lost 4 bases and J lost 2; bases outside the gene matches: 11. The CDR3 length is 17 residues. CDR3: CASSPYPDRGDTDTQYF. In DNA form, the CDR3 reads TGCGCCAGCAGCCCCTACCCTGACAGGGGGGACACAGATACGCAGTATTTT.

The V call is TRBV19, the J call TRBJ2-5; 9 bases line up with TRBD2. The V gene end was trimmed by 3 bases and the J gene end by 5 bases; junction bases not matched to a gene: 7. CDR1 is LNHDA, CDR2 SQIVND, per germline (reference sequence). The CDR3 covers 15 residues. This chain's CDR3 is CASSIPGLARETQYF. For the CDR3, the DNA is TGTGCCAGTAGTATTCCAGGACTAGCGAGGGAGACCCAGTACTTC.

The V call is TRBV30, the J call TRBJ2-7; tentative D call: TRBD1 (6 bases). CDR1 and CDR2 (germline): GTSNPN, SVGIG (reference sequence). V gave up 0 bases and J gave up 2 bases, with 8 bases separating them. The CDR3 loop spans 13 amino acids. The DNA for the CDR3 is TGTGCCTGGAGTGTAACAGGGCCCTACGAGCAGTACTTC. It is translated as CAWSVTGPYEQYF.

J is TRBJ2-4 and V is TRBV5-4; 11 bases line up with TRBD1. The CDR3 is 12 amino acids. Germline values: CDR1 SGHNT, CDR2 YYREEE (reference sequence). Trimming took 2 bases from V and 13 from J; bases not matched to a gene: 2. DNA of the CDR3: TGTGCCAGCAGCTTTGGACAGGGGGCCCAGTACTTC. It encodes CASSFGQGAQYF.

The gene calls are TRBV7-2 and TRBJ2-7, with TRBD1 identical over 8 bases. The CDR3 is made up of 15 amino acids. After removal of 1 base from V and 2 bases from J, the junction contained 4 bases not matched to a gene. The V gene's germline CDR1 is SGHTA and CDR2 FQGNSA. CDR3 nucleotides: TGTGCCAGCAGCTTAGTTCAGGGGGCCACCTACGAGCAGTACTTC. As protein: CASSLVQGATYEQYF.

The chain employs TRBV12-5 and TRBJ2-7; perhaps TRBD2 as D (5 bases). V shed 7 bases and J shed 0 bases, with 13 bases lying between them. The CDR3 loop spans 14 amino acids. Germline V gives CDR1 LGHNT, CDR2 FRNRAP. The CDR3 is CASARRSSSYEQYF. The CDR3 coding sequence is TGTGCTAGTGCTCGGAGGAGCAGCTCCTACGAGCAGTACTTC.

The chain employs TRBV28 and TRBJ2-3; D unclear. Trimming shortened V by 3 bases and J by 2 bases, and 6 bases separated the two germline ends. There are 13 residues in the CDR3. The V gene's germline CDR1 is MDHEN and CDR2 SYDVKM. CDR3 loop: CASSFRVTDTQYF. CDR3 in DNA: TGTGCCAGCAGTTTCCGGGTCACAGATACGCAGTATTTT.

The chain recombines TRBV18 with TRBJ1-4; the match to TRBD1 covers 7 bases. The CDR3 extends over 20 amino acids. CDR1 and CDR2 (germline): KGHSH, LQKENI. The V gene end was trimmed by 3 bases and the J gene end by 2 bases; junction bases not matched to a gene: 18. The CDR3 is CASSPRKKTGIDSTNEKLFF. In DNA, the CDR3 is TGTGCCAGCTCACCGCGAAAAAAGACAGGGATAGATTCGACTAATGAAAAACTGTTTTTT.

The chain combines TRBV6-1 with TRBJ2-7; D is ambiguous. The germline CDR1 and CDR2 sequences are MNHNS and SASEGT. The CDR3 sequence is 15 residues long. V lost 2 bases and J lost 2, with 13 bases in between. The chain's CDR3 is CASSELVRMTYEQYF. The CDR3 coding sequence is TGTGCCAGCAGTGAACTTGTCAGGATGACCTACGAGCAGTACTTC.

The V call is TRBV4-3, the J call TRBJ2-1; TRBD1 matches at 7 bases. Per germline, CDR1 LGHNA and CDR2 YSLEER. The trim removed 1 base at V and 6 bases at J, leaving 6 bases unmatched. The CDR3 spans 15 residues. CDR3 in amino acids: CASSQGETGSNEQFF. The CDR3 DNA reads as TGCGCCAGCAGCCAAGGAGAGACAGGGTCCAATGAGCAGTTCTTC.

The chain joins TRBV7-9 to TRBJ1-1; a weak D match, TRBD1 (5 bases). V dropped 1 base and J dropped 9 bases, with 18 bases sitting between them. CDR3 length: 15 residues. Germline CDR1 is SEHNR and CDR2 is FQNEAQ (reference sequence). The CDR3 here is CASSLDWAGSLQAFF. The CDR3 DNA follows: TGTGCCAGCAGCTTAGATTGGGCAGGGTCTTTGCAAGCTTTCTTT.

V gene TRBV10-3 combines with J gene TRBJ2-7, with D tentatively TRBD1 (5 bases). The germline gives CDR1 ENHRY, CDR2 SYGVKD. V shed 0 bases and J shed 0 bases, with 12 bases lying between them. The CDR3 is 16 amino acids. The DNA for the CDR3 is TGTGCCATCAGTGAGTCAGGGGCACTGAGCTCCTACGAGCAGTACTTC. It encodes CAISESGALSSYEQYF.

The chain recombines TRBV7-9 with TRBJ2-7; 11 bases line up with TRBD1. CDR3 size: 15 residues. Trimming took 5 bases from V and 0 from J; bases not matched to a gene: 3. The germline V gene has CDR1 SEHNR and CDR2 FQNEAQ (reference sequence). CDR3 protein: CASSTGQGASYEQYF. Written as DNA, the CDR3 is TGTGCCAGCAGCACTGGACAGGGGGCCTCCTACGAGCAGTACTTC.

CDR3 amino acids: CASSSRDSYNSPLHF. The DNA for the CDR3 is TGCGCCAGCAGCTCCCGGGACAGCTATAATTCACCCCTCCACTTT. The chain uses TRBV5-1 and TRBJ1-6; 7 positions match TRBD1. V trimming: 3 bases; J trimming: 3 bases; junction bases outside the gene matches: 3. Germline V CDR1 and CDR2: SGHRS, YFSETQ. The CDR3 is made up of 15 amino acids. Full variable domain (missing parts from reference TRBV5-1 and TRBJ1-6): KAGVTQTPRYLIKTRGQQVTLSCSPISGHRSVSWYQQTPGQGLQFLFEYFSETQRNKGNFPGRFSGRQFSNSRSEMNVSTLELGDSALYLCASSSRDSYNSPLHFGNGTRLTVT.

V and J are TRBV7-9 and TRBJ2-1; TRBD1 aligns across 9 bases. V lost 6 bases and J lost 7; bases outside the gene matches: 4. This CDR3 has 13 residues. Germline CDR1 SEHNR, CDR2 FQNEAQ (reference sequence). The CDR3, as DNA: TGTGCCAGCAGACGGACAGGGGATAATGAGCAGTTCTTC. Translating gives CASRRTGDNEQFF.

The CDR3 is CASSQRGQETQYF. CDR3 in DNA: TGTGCCAGCAGCCAGCGGGGACAAGAGACCCAGTACTTC. The chain has TRBV5-5 and TRBJ2-5, with 7 bases matching TRBD2. The germline V gene encodes CDR1 SGHKS and CDR2 YYEKEE (reference sequence). J gave up 2 bases and V 4 bases, and 2 bases lay outside the gene matches. This CDR3 has 13 residues.

The chain joins TRBV15 to TRBJ1-5; the D is unclear. Germline assignment: CDR1 LNHNV and CDR2 YYDKDF (reference sequence). V was cut by 4 bases and J by 0 bases, with 7 bases left in between. The CDR3 sequence is 14 residues long. The chain's CDR3 is CATSIDHSNQPQHF. In DNA, the CDR3 is TGTGCCACCAGCATAGACCATAGCAATCAGCCCCAGCATTTT.

The V and J genes are TRBV6-2 or TRBV6-3 and TRBJ1-5; tentative D call: TRBD1 (5 bases). Germline CDR1 and CDR2: MNHEY and SVGEGT. The V end lost 4 bases, the J end lost 6 bases, and 16 bases lay between the germline ends. The length of the CDR3 is 15 residues. CDR3 coding DNA: TGTGCCAGCAGTTCCTCCGGACGGGGGGGTCAGCCCCAGCATTTT. This sequence encodes CASSSSGRGGQPQHF.

This clone was detected only once. The chain combines TRBV20-1 with TRBJ2-1; no reliable D call. Germline CDR1 reads DFQATT; CDR2 reads SNEGSKA (reference sequence). The V end was cut by 6 bases, the J end by 8 bases, with 11 bases between. CDR3 length: 11 amino acids. Written as DNA, the CDR3 is TGCAGTGCAACGGAGTGGGATGAGCAGTTCTTC. This encodes CSATEWDEQFF.